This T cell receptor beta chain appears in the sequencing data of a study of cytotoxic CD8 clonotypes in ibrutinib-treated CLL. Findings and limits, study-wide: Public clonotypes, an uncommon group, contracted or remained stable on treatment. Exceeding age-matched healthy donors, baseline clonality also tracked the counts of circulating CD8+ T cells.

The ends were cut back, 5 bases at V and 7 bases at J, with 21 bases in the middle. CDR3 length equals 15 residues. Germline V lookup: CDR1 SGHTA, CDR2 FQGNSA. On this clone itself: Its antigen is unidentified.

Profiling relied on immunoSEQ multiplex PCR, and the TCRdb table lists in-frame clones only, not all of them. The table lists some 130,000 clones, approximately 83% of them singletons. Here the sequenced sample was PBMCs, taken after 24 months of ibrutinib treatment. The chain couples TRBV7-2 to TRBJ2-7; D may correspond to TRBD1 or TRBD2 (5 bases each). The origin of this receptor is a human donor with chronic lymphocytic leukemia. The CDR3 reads CASSSWAGTEKEQYF. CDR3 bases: TGTGCCAGCAGCAGTTGGGCAGGGACCGAGAAGGAGCAGTACTTC.